The 21 T cell receptor beta chains given below trace back to one sample, sequenced in a study of human T cells and chemical hapten exposure listed by TCRdb under 2021. Per the publication, the time point label means: healthy volunteer bleed at 2 weeks. Unfractionated whole blood was collected in Tempus Blood RNA tubes, and total RNA was extracted from that blood. The library relied on RACE. The instrument given in TCRdb is NextSeq 500. Starting from the raw public reads, TCRdb applied fastp trimming at Q25, assembled clones with MiXCR and retained in-frame beta chains. One record per CDR3 amino acid sequence lists the most common genes and DNA. The sample has under 95,000 distinct CDR3 sequences on record, approximately 9% of them singletons. The top ten constitute about 3.1% of the sample. Sequences were obtained from whole blood. These TCRs come from a female donor in good health. Some clones in this sample may be carry-over from other donors' samples.

This clonotype has only a few counts. The chain carries TRBV2 and TRBJ2-3, with TRBD2 identical over 9 bases. The CDR3 runs 12 residues. The V gene end was trimmed by 6 bases and the J gene end by 10 bases; junction bases not matched to a gene: 5. CDR1 and CDR2 (germline): SNHLY, FYNNEI. The chain's CDR3 is CASRGLAASQYF. DNA for the CDR3: TGTGCCAGCAGGGGACTAGCTGCATCGCAGTATTTT.

As for this clonotype: Mismatch with germline at one junction end may stem from a read error. J is TRBJ1-4 and V is TRBV28; D perhaps matches TRBD1 (5 bases). This CDR3 comprises 15 residues. CDR1 MDHEN and CDR2 SYDVKM come from the germline V gene. CDR3 nucleotides: TGTACCAGCAGTTTGAGGGGATTCACTAATGAAAAACTGTTTTTT. As protein: CTSSLRGFTNEKLFF. The entire variable domain, with the rest obtained from reference TRBV28 and TRBJ1-4, is as follows: DVKVTQSSRYLVKRTGEKVFLECVQDMDHENMFWYRQDPGLGLRLIYFSYDVKMKEKGDIPEGYSVSREKKERFSLILESASTNQTSMYLCTSSLRGFTNEKLFFGSGTQLSVL.

Notes on this clonotype: A single base separates this from a much larger clone, so it may be a read error. The genes are TRBV7-2 and TRBJ1-1; the D is unclear. Between the trimmed V and J ends, which lost 10 bases and 5 bases, there was a span of 20 bases. Germline V lookup: CDR1 SGHTA, CDR2 FQGNSA. The CDR3 has 14 amino acids. The CDR3 loop is CANTHPVRLTEAFF. For the CDR3, the DNA is TGTGCCAACACCCACCCCGTGAGGTTAACTGAAGCTTTCTTT.

This clonotype was counted a few times. J is TRBJ2-4 and V is TRBV28; TRBD1 matches at 11 bases. Germline V gene lookup returns CDR1 MDHEN and CDR2 SYDVKM. V trimming: 1 base; J trimming: 3 bases; junction bases outside the gene matches: 11. The CDR3 covers 19 residues. Here the CDR3 reads CASSLYGTGGLYGKNIQYF. The CDR3 region has the DNA TGTGCCAGCAGTTTATACGGGACAGGGGGTTTATACGGCAAAAACATTCAGTACTTC.

This clonotype was observed many times. The CDR3 spells CASSLGGQETYEQYF. DNA for the CDR3: TGTGCCAGCAGCTTAGGTGGACAGGAGACCTACGAGCAGTACTTC. The chain is built from TRBV7-8 and TRBJ2-7; 7 bases line up with TRBD1. Germline CDR1 and CDR2: SGHVS and FQNEAQ. The V gene end was trimmed by 1 base and the J gene end by 2 bases; junction bases not matched to a gene: 5. This CDR3 spans 15 amino acids.

In this sample, this clonotype turned up many times. The gene calls are TRBV7-2 and TRBJ2-6, with 7 bases that match TRBD1. Per germline, CDR1 SGHTA and CDR2 FQGNSA. V shed 3 bases, J shed 1 base, and the junction held 0 bases outside the gene matches. This CDR3 has 15 residues. CDR3: CASSLGQSGANVLTF. In DNA, the CDR3 is TGTGCCAGCAGCTTGGGACAGTCTGGGGCCAACGTCCTGACTTTC.

This clonotype was recorded many times. The chain employs TRBV20-1 and TRBJ1-1; D perhaps matches TRBD1 (5 bases). V dropped 3 bases and J dropped 0 bases, with 14 bases sitting between them. Germline CDR1 DFQATT, CDR2 SNEGSKA (reference sequence). The CDR3 totals 15 residues. The CDR3 spells CSARIPGRMNTEAFF. The CDR3 DNA reads TGCAGTGCTAGGATCCCGGGACGGATGAACACTGAAGCTTTCTTT.

The chain links TRBV5-4 to TRBJ2-5, with D tentatively TRBD1 (6 bases). CDR3 length equals 15 residues. Trimming shortened V by 4 bases and J by 1 base, and 14 bases separated the two germline ends. Germline CDR1 and CDR2: SGHNT and YYREEE (reference sequence). CDR3 residues: CASSANQGIQETQYF. Written as DNA, the CDR3 is TGTGCCAGCAGCGCGAACCAGGGGATCCAAGAGACCCAGTACTTC.

This clonotype appeared a few times. The gene calls are TRBV3-1 and TRBJ2-3; unclear D gene. CDR1 LGHDT and CDR2 YNNKEL come from the germline V gene (reference sequence). Deletions cut 2 bases from V and 8 bases from J, with 14 bases between. The CDR3 has 14 amino acids. CDR3 sequence (DNA): TGTGCCAGCAGCCAAATAGCCCGCCCGGGTACGCAGTATTTT. Translation gives CASSQIARPGTQYF.

This clonotype was counted between two and nine times. This rearrangement joins TRBV12-3 or TRBV12-4 to TRBJ1-6; D remains unclear. The V and J ends lost 3 bases and 0 bases respectively, with 6 bases between them. The CDR3 extends over 15 amino acids. The CDR3 DNA is TGTGCCAGCAGTTTTAAGAGCTCCTATAATTCACCCCTCCACTTT. It specifies CASSFKSSYNSPLHF.

Ten or more counts support this clonotype. The chain couples TRBV29-1 to TRBJ1-4; D uncertain. This CDR3 is built from 11 residues. Germline CDR1 SQVTM, CDR2 ANQGSEA. V lost 6 bases, J lost 4 bases, and 6 bases lay in between. The CDR3 region is CSVLHNEKLFF. DNA of the CDR3: TGCAGCGTGCTGCATAATGAAAAACTGTTTTTT.

This clonotype was counted only a few times. The V and J genes are TRBV5-1 and TRBJ1-1; D gene ambiguous. Trimming removed 1 base from V and 4 bases from J, with 14 bases in between. Per germline, CDR1 SGHRS and CDR2 YFSETQ. The CDR3 is made up of 15 amino acids. In DNA form, the CDR3 reads TGCGCCAGCAGCTTGTTAACGGGCCGGGGCACTGAAGCTTTCTTT. It specifies CASSLLTGRGTEAFF. The variable domain in full, completed from reference TRBV5-1 and TRBJ1-1, reads KAGVTQTPRYLIKTRGQQVTLSCSPISGHRSVSWYQQTPGQGLQFLFEYFSETQRNKGNFPGRFSGRQFSNSRSEMNVSTLELGDSALYLCASSLLTGRGTEAFFGQGTRLTVV.

In this sample, this clonotype turned up a few times. The genes are TRBV9 and TRBJ2-2, with 7 bases aligning to TRBD2. This CDR3 has 17 residues. The germline CDR1 and CDR2 sequences are SGDLS and YYNGEE. The V gene end was trimmed by 0 bases and the J gene end by 5 bases; junction bases not matched to a gene: 10. CDR3 bases: TGTGCCAGCAGCGTAGGAAGAGGGAGGGCCGGTACCGGGGAGCTGTTTTTT. It encodes CASSVGRGRAGTGELFF.

This chain connects TRBV6-6 to TRBJ2-3; 9 bases fit TRBD1. The germline V gene encodes CDR1 MNHNY and CDR2 SVGAGI (reference sequence). The CDR3 loop spans 14 amino acids. After removal of 7 bases from V and 9 bases from J, the junction contained 11 bases not matched to a gene. CDR3 in DNA: TGTGCCAGCATTTTAACACAGGGGGCAGGGACGCAGTATTTT. This sequence encodes CASILTQGAGTQYF.

This clonotype was recorded a few times. This rearrangement joins TRBV5-1 to TRBJ1-1; D is unresolved. The CDR3 runs 13 residues. Per the germline V gene, CDR1 is SGHRS and CDR2 is YFSETQ. Trimming cost V 5 bases and J 6 bases, with 14 bases left between them. CDR3 DNA: TGCGCCAGCAGACCGGACCAGAGCGCTGAAGCTTTCTTT. The encoded protein is CASRPDQSAEAFF. The whole variable domain, remainder taken from reference TRBV5-1 and TRBJ1-1, is KAGVTQTPRYLIKTRGQQVTLSCSPISGHRSVSWYQQTPGQGLQFLFEYFSETQRNKGNFPGRFSGRQFSNSRSEMNVSTLELGDSALYLCASRPDQSAEAFFGQGTRLTVV.

With respect to this clonotype: A read error is possible here, since a much larger clone lies one base away. The rearrangement uses TRBV6-2 or TRBV6-3 and TRBJ2-2; TRBD2 is a possible D gene (5 bases). This CDR3 contains 13 residues. Germline V gene data show CDR1 as MNHEY and CDR2 as SVGEGT. CDR3 protein: CASSYKLPGEPFF. The CDR3 coding sequence is TGTGCCAGCAGTTACAAGCTCCCCGGGGAGCCGTTTTTT.

This clonotype was detected only a few times. The rearrangement links TRBV28 to TRBJ2-7; D is perhaps TRBD2 (5 bases). The V and J ends lost 3 bases and 4 bases respectively, with 13 bases between them. Germline V lookup: CDR1 MDHEN, CDR2 SYDVKM. This CDR3 has 14 amino acids. The CDR3 region is CASSFERSYYEQYF. Here the CDR3 DNA reads TGTGCCAGCAGTTTCGAGCGGAGTTATTACGAGCAGTACTTC.

This clonotype was recorded many times. The V call is TRBV10-2, the J call TRBJ1-6, with no clear D. This CDR3 is built from 13 residues. Trimming cost V 0 bases and J 7 bases, with 4 bases left between them. The germline CDR1 and CDR2 sequences are WSHSY and SAAADI. CDR3 region: CASSESENSPLHF. The CDR3 region has the DNA TGCGCCAGCAGTGAGTCGGAGAATTCACCCCTCCACTTT.

This clonotype occurred many times. V usage is TRBV7-9 and J usage is TRBJ2-1, with 12 bases matching TRBD2. Germline CDR1 SEHNR, CDR2 FQNEAQ (reference sequence). The CDR3 has 17 amino acids. Trimming at V came to 5 bases and at J to 8 bases, leaving 13 bases not matched to a gene. The CDR3 nucleotides are TGTGCCAGCAGCACCCTGACTAGCGGGAGAATCTTAGATGAGCAGTTCTTC. This translates into CASSTLTSGRILDEQFF.

This clonotype was observed a few times. The V and J genes are TRBV27 and TRBJ2-7; 11 nucleotides match TRBD2. Germline V gene lookup returns CDR1 MNHEY and CDR2 SMNVEV (reference sequence). V was pared by 4 bases and J by 7 bases, with 9 bases of the junction left unmatched. The CDR3 covers 15 residues. The CDR3 protein is CASSSLAGGVGEQYF. Here the CDR3 DNA reads TGTGCCAGCAGTTCCTTAGCGGGAGGGGTCGGGGAGCAGTACTTC.

This clonotype was recorded a few times. CDR3 protein: CASSSPLGNTIYF. The CDR3 coding sequence is TGTGCCAGCAGCTCCCCCCTAGGAAACACCATATATTTT. The gene calls are TRBV6-5 and TRBJ1-3; D is unresolved. Germline-derived CDR1 and CDR2 are MNHEY and SVGAGI. Trimming removed 6 bases from V and 4 bases from J, with 10 bases in between. CDR3 length: 13 residues.